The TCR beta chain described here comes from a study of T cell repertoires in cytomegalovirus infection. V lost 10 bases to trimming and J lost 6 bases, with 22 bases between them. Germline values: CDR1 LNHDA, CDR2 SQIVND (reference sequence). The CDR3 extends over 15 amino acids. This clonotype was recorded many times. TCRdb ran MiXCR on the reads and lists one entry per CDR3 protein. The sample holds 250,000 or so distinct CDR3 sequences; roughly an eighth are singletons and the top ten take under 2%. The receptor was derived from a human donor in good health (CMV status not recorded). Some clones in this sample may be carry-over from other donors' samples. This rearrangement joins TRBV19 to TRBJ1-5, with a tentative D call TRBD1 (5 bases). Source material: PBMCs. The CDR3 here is CAIPRDSTVGQPQHF. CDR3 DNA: TGTGCCATTCCCCGGGACTCCACCGTGGGTCAGCCCCAGCATTTT. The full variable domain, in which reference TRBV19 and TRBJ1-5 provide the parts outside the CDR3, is DGGITQSPKYLFRKEGQNVTLSCEQNLNHDAMYWYRQDPGQGLRLIYYSQIVNDFQKGDIAEGYSVSREKKESFPLTVTSAQKNPTAFYLCAIPRDSTVGQPQHFGDGTRLSIL.